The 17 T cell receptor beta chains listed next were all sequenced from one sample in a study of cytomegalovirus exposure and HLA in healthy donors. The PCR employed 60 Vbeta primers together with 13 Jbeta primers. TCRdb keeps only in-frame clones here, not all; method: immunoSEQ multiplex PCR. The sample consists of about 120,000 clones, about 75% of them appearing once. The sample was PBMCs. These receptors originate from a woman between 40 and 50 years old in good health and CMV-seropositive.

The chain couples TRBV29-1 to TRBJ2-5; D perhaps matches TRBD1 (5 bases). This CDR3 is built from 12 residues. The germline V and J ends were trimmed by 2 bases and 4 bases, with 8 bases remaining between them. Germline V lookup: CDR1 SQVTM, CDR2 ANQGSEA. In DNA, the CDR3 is TGCAGCGTTGAACAGGGTGGAGAGACCCAGTACTTC. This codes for CSVEQGGETQYF.

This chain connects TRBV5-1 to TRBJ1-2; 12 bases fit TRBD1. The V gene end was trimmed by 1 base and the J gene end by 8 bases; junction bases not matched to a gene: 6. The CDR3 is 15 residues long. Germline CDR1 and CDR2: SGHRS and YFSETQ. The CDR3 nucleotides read TGCGCCAGCAGCTTGTCGGGACAGGGGGCTCGGGGCTACACCTTC. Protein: CASSLSGQGARGYTF.

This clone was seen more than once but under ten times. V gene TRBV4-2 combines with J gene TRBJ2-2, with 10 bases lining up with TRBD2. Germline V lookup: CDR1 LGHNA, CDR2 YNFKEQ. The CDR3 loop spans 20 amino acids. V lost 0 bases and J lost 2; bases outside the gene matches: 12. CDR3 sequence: CASSQDPYASGGPNTGELFF. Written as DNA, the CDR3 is TGTGCCAGCAGCCAAGATCCATACGCTAGCGGGGGACCTAACACCGGGGAGCTGTTTTTT.

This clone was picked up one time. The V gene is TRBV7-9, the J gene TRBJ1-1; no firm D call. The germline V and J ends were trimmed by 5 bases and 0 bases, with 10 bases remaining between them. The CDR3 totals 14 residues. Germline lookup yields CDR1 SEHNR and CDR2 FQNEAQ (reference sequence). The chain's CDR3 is CASSDGEMNTEAFF. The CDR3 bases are TGTGCCAGCAGCGACGGGGAAATGAACACTGAAGCTTTCTTT.

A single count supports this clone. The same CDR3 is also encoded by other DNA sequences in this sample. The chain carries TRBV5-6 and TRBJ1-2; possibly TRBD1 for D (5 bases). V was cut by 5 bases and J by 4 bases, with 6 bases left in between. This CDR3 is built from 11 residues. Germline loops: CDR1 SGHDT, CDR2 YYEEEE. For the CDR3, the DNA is TGTGCCAGCAGTAGGGGCTATGGCTACACCTTC. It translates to CASSRGYGYTF.

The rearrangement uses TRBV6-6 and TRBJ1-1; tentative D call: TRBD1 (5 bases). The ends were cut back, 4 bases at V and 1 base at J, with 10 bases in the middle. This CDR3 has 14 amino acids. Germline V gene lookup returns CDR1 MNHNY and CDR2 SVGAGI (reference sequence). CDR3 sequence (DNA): TGTGCCAGCAGTTCTGACAGTGGGAACACTGAAGCTTTCTTT. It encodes CASSSDSGNTEAFF.

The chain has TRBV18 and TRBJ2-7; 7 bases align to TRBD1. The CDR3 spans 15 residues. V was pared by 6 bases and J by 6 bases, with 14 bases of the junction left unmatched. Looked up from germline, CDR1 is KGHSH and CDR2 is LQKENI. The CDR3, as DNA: TGTGCCAGCTCTCCCCCAGGCCAAGGGGGCCTCGAGCAGTACTTC. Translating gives CASSPPGQGGLEQYF. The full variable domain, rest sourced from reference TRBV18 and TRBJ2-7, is NAGVMQNPRHLVRRRGQEARLRCSPMKGHSHVYWYRQLPEEGLKFMVYLQKENIIDESGMPKERFSAEFPKEGPSILRIQQVVRGDSAAYFCASSPPGQGGLEQYFGPGTRLTVT.

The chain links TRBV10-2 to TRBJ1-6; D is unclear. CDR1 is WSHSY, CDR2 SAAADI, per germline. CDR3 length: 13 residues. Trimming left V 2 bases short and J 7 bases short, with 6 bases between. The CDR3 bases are TGCGCCAGCAGTGAGCTGGAGAATTCACCCCTCCACTTT. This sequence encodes CASSELENSPLHF.

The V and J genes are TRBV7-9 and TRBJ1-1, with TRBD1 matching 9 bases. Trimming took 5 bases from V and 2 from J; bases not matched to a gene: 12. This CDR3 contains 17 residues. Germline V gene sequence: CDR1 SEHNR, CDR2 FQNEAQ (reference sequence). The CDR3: CASSPRRTGAINTEAFF. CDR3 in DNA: TGTGCCAGCAGCCCAAGGAGGACAGGGGCTATCAACACTGAAGCTTTCTTT.

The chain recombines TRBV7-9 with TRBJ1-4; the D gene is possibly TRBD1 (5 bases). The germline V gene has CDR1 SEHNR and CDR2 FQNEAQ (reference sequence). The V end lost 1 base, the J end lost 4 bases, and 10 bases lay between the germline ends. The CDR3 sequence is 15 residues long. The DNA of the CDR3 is TGTGCCAGCAGCTTAGATCAGGGCGTTAATGAAAAACTGTTTTTT. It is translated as CASSLDQGVNEKLFF.

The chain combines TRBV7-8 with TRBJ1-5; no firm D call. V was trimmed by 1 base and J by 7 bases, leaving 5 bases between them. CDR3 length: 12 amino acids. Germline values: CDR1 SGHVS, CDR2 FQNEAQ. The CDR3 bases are TGTGCCAGCAGCTTAGGAGGGCAGCCCCAGCATTTT. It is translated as CASSLGGQPQHF.

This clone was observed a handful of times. The DNA for the CDR3 is TGTGCCAGCAGCCCCCGGGACTCCGGGCATTTGAACACTGAAGCTTTCTTT. It codes for CASSPRDSGHLNTEAFF. The gene calls are TRBV5-8 and TRBJ1-1, with a weak D call TRBD1 (5 bases). The CDR3 loop spans 17 amino acids. V shed 4 bases and J shed 0 bases, with 19 bases lying between them. Germline V gene lookup returns CDR1 SGHTS and CDR2 YDEGEE. The full variable domain, rest sourced from reference TRBV5-8 and TRBJ1-1, is EAGVTQSPTHLIKTRGQQATLRCSPISGHTSVYWYQQALGLGLQFLLWYDEGEERNRGNFPPRFSGRQFPNYSSELNVNALELEDSALYLCASSPRDSGHLNTEAFFGQGTRLTVV.

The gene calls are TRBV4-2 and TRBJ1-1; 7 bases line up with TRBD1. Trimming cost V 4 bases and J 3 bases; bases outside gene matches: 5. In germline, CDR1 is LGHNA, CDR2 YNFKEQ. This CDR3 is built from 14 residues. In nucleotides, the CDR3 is TGTGCCAGCAGCCCTCGACAGGGTGACACTGAAGCTTTCTTT. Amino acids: CASSPRQGDTEAFF.

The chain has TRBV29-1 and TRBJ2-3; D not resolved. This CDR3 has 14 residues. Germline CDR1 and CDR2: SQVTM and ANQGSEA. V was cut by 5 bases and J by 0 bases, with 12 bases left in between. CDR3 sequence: CSVKGRVSTDTQYF. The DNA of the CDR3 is TGCAGCGTTAAAGGTCGGGTTAGCACAGATACGCAGTATTTT.

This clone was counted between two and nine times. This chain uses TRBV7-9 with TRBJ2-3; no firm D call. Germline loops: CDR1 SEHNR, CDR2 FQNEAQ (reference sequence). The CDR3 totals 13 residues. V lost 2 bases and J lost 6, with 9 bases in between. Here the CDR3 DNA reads TGTGCCAGCAGCTTACTGTCTACGGATACGCAGTATTTT. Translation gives CASSLLSTDTQYF.

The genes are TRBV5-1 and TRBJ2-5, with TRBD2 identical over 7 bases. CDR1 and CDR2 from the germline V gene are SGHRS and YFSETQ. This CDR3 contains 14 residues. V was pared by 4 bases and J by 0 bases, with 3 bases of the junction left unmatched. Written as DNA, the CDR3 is TGCGCCAGCAGCCTTAGCGGGTACCAAGAGACCCAGTACTTC. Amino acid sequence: CASSLSGYQETQYF.

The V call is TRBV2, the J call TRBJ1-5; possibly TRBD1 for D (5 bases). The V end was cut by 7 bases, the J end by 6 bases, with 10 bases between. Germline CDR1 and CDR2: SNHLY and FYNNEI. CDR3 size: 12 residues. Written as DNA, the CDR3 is TGTGCCAGCAATGAGGGGCCTCAGCCCCAGCATTTT. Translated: CASNEGPQPQHF.